Below are 27 T cell receptor beta chains sequenced from a single sample in a study of blood T cell repertoires in COVID-19. Generated by immunoSEQ multiplex PCR, the TCRdb table keeps only in-frame clones and is missing some. The repertoire includes about 290,000 clones, around 85% of them detected once, and around 4% sits in the top ten. The specimen sequenced was peripheral blood. The receptors come from a woman in her fifties or sixties with active or convalescent COVID-19.

The rearrangement uses TRBV27 and TRBJ1-2; D uncertain. The CDR3 consists of 15 residues. CDR1 and CDR2 (germline): MNHEY, SMNVEV (reference sequence). The V gene lost 2 bases and the J gene lost 4 bases, with 14 bases spanning the gap. In nucleotides, the CDR3 is TGTGCCAGCAGTTTAAGGGAGGGTAAGGGCTATGGCTACACCTTC. This sequence encodes CASSLREGKGYGYTF.

The chain is built from TRBV5-1 and TRBJ1-4; 8 bases map to TRBD1. Trimming at V came to 0 bases and at J to 0 bases, leaving 7 bases not matched to a gene. CDR3 length: 18 residues. Germline CDR1 is SGHRS and CDR2 is YFSETQ. CDR3 sequence: CASSLGPGQGPTNEKLFF. CDR3 sequence (DNA): TGCGCCAGCAGCTTGGGGCCCGGACAGGGCCCAACTAATGAAAAACTGTTTTTT.

The chain links TRBV29-1 to TRBJ1-1, with D hard to call. Trimming shortened V by 4 bases and J by 3 bases, and 12 bases separated the two germline ends. The CDR3 covers 13 residues. Germline V gives CDR1 SQVTM, CDR2 ANQGSEA. CDR3 bases: TGCAGCGTTGCCAGAGGAGATTACACTGAAGCTTTCTTT. It codes for CSVARGDYTEAFF.

As DNA, the CDR3 is TGTGCCAGTAGTCCCGGGACTAGCGGGAGCCCTCTCTCCTACGAGCAGTACTTC. Protein product: CASSPGTSGSPLSYEQYF. The V gene is TRBV19, the J gene TRBJ2-7; 14 bases are shared with TRBD2. V gave up 5 bases and J gave up 0 bases; unmatched junction bases: 9. The CDR3 is made up of 18 amino acids. In germline, CDR1 is LNHDA, CDR2 SQIVND (reference sequence).

The V and J genes are TRBV5-1 and TRBJ2-7, with D possibly matching TRBD1 (5 bases). The CDR3 spans 17 residues. Trimming took off 0 bases at V and 4 bases at J, with 20 bases between the two ends. Germline CDR1 SGHRS, CDR2 YFSETQ. CDR3 amino acids: CASSLAWTPSRGYEQYF. CDR3 bases: TGCGCCAGCAGCTTGGCCTGGACACCTTCTCGAGGTTACGAGCAGTACTTC.

This clone occurred many times. J is TRBJ2-7 and V is TRBV14; tentatively, D is TRBD1 (6 bases). Germline CDR1 and CDR2: SGHDN and FVKESK. V gave up 5 bases and J gave up 4 bases, with 18 bases separating them. The CDR3 extends over 15 amino acids. CDR3 sequence reads: CASSSTGTPPYEQYF. The CDR3 DNA is TGTGCCAGCAGCTCAACCGGGACACCTCCTTACGAGCAGTACTTC.

The J gene is TRBJ2-5, the V gene TRBV5-5; 7 bases align to TRBD1. The length of the CDR3 is 15 residues. The germline V gene encodes CDR1 SGHKS and CDR2 YYEKEE (reference sequence). V was clipped by 0 bases and J by 5 bases; unmatched bases: 7. The CDR3 DNA follows: TGTGCCAGCAGCTTGGTACAGGGGAGTAGGGAGACCCAGTACTTC. It is translated as CASSLVQGSRETQYF.

The V gene is TRBV4-1, the J gene TRBJ2-7; TRBD1 matches at 8 bases. The CDR3 sequence is 16 residues long. Per germline, CDR1 MGHRA and CDR2 YSYEKL. Germline trimming cut 0 bases from V and 7 bases from J; bases unmatched to any gene: 11. CDR3 region: CASSQDWQGARKEQYF. The CDR3, as DNA: TGCGCCAGCAGCCAAGATTGGCAGGGGGCGCGGAAAGAGCAGTACTTC.

The rearrangement joins TRBV11-2 to TRBJ2-7; 7 bases agree with TRBD2. The CDR3 is 9 residues long. Germline V gives CDR1 SGHAT, CDR2 FQNNGV. J lost 7 bases, V lost 11 bases, and 2 bases had no gene match. In nucleotides, the CDR3 is TGTGCCCTGGGGGGGGAGCAGTACTTC. It encodes CALGGEQYF.

The rearrangement joins TRBV5-1 to TRBJ2-1; a possible D gene is TRBD1 (5 bases). Germline CDR1 reads SGHRS; CDR2 reads YFSETQ. The length of the CDR3 is 16 residues. Trimming removed 2 bases at V and 0 bases at J, with 12 bases between. The CDR3 bases are TGCGCCAGCAGCTTAGACAGTGCACGCTCCTACAATGAGCAGTTCTTC. Translated, it gives CASSLDSARSYNEQFF.

The rearrangement links TRBV5-1 to TRBJ2-2, with D possibly matching TRBD2 (6 bases). The CDR3 contains 14 residues. Germline loops: CDR1 SGHRS, CDR2 YFSETQ. V dropped 3 bases and J dropped 3 bases, with 9 bases sitting between them. CDR3 region: CASSWRAHTGELFF. The CDR3 nucleotides read TGCGCCAGCAGCTGGAGGGCGCACACCGGGGAGCTGTTTTTT. The full variable domain, its missing parts supplied by reference TRBV5-1 and TRBJ2-2, is KAGVTQTPRYLIKTRGQQVTLSCSPISGHRSVSWYQQTPGQGLQFLFEYFSETQRNKGNFPGRFSGRQFSNSRSEMNVSTLELGDSALYLCASSWRAHTGELFFGEGSRLTVL.

The chain carries TRBV5-5 and TRBJ2-7, with 7 bases identical to TRBD2. With V trimmed by 2 bases and J by 5 bases, 4 bases remained unmatched. The CDR3 covers 13 residues. Germline V lookup: CDR1 SGHKS, CDR2 YYEKEE (reference sequence). In nucleotides, the CDR3 is TGTGCCAGCAGCTTAGGCGGGAGTGACGAGCAGTACTTC. Amino acids: CASSLGGSDEQYF.

There are a few counts of this clone. The chain uses TRBV10-2 and TRBJ2-7; 11 bases fit TRBD2. Germline V CDR1 and CDR2: WSHSY, SAAADI. Trimming took 3 bases from V and 2 from J; bases not matched to a gene: 3. This CDR3 is built from 15 residues. CDR3 protein: CASSERLAGTYEQYF. Written as DNA, the CDR3 is TGCGCCAGCAGTGAAAGACTAGCGGGGACCTACGAGCAGTACTTC.

This chain connects TRBV28 to TRBJ1-2, with unresolved D. This CDR3 contains 14 residues. V gave up 2 bases and J gave up 8 bases, with 15 bases separating them. Looked up from germline, CDR1 is MDHEN and CDR2 is SYDVKM. The CDR3 DNA sequence: TGTGCCAGCAGTTTACTCGGGTTGGTTAGCGGCTACACCTTC. It specifies CASSLLGLVSGYTF.

This chain connects TRBV20-1 to TRBJ1-1; D is perhaps TRBD1 (5 bases). The CDR3 totals 11 residues. V was pared by 6 bases and J by 4 bases, with 9 bases between. Germline values: CDR1 DFQATT, CDR2 SNEGSKA (reference sequence). CDR3 in DNA: TGCAGTGCCGGGGGGGGCACTGAAGCTTTCTTT. It encodes CSAGGGTEAFF.

The genes are TRBV29-1 and TRBJ1-2, with 8 bases fitting TRBD1. Germline trimming cut 3 bases from V and 2 bases from J; bases unmatched to any gene: 14. Looked up from germline, CDR1 is SQVTM and CDR2 is ANQGSEA. The CDR3 is made up of 17 amino acids. The CDR3 sequence: CSVEIWDRNFQNYGYTF. The CDR3 DNA is TGCAGCGTTGAGATTTGGGACAGGAACTTTCAAAACTATGGCTACACCTTC.

The chain joins TRBV6-5 to TRBJ2-3; 10 nucleotides align to TRBD1. CDR3 length: 16 amino acids. Germline CDR1 reads MNHEY; CDR2 reads SVGAGI. J was trimmed by 3 bases and V by 4 bases; bases with no gene match: 7. The CDR3 reads CASSWGQGIPTDTQYF. DNA for the CDR3: TGTGCCAGCAGTTGGGGACAGGGGATTCCGACAGATACGCAGTATTTT.

This clone was recorded once. The rearrangement uses TRBV30 and TRBJ2-1, with 8 bases fitting TRBD2. V shed 4 bases, J shed 6 bases, and the junction held 14 bases outside the gene matches. The length of the CDR3 is 16 residues. CDR1 is GTSNPN, CDR2 SVGIG, per germline (reference sequence). The CDR3: CAWISTGTSQVNEQFF. The CDR3 DNA reads TGTGCCTGGATATCTACCGGGACTAGTCAAGTCAATGAGCAGTTCTTC.

V is TRBV28 and J is TRBJ2-1; tentatively, D is TRBD2 (6 bases). The V gene's germline CDR1 is MDHEN and CDR2 SYDVKM. The CDR3 runs 14 residues. Trimming removed 3 bases at V and 8 bases at J, with 14 bases between. CDR3 sequence (DNA): TGTGCCAGCAGTTTTCGCCCTAGCGACCATGAGCAGTTCTTC. Translating it yields CASSFRPSDHEQFF.

This clone was seen once. The chain combines TRBV14 with TRBJ2-5, with 9 positions matching TRBD1. The CDR3 is 15 amino acids. CDR1 is SGHDN and CDR2 is FVKESK in the germline V gene. Trimming removed 1 base from V and 5 bases from J; junction bases left unmatched: 5. In DNA, the CDR3 is TGTGCCAGCAGCCAAGGGACAGGGGATTGGGAGACCCAGTACTTC. Translating it yields CASSQGTGDWETQYF. Full variable domain (remainder filled in from reference TRBV14 and TRBJ2-5): EAGVTQFPSHSVIEKGQTVTLRCDPISGHDNLYWYRRVMGKEIKFLLHFVKESKQDESGMPNNRFLAERTGGTYSTLKVQPAELEDSGVYFCASSQGTGDWETQYFGPGTRLLVL.

V usage is TRBV5-1 and J usage is TRBJ1-4, with D possibly matching TRBD1 (5 bases). The CDR3 is 14 amino acids. Germline values: CDR1 SGHRS, CDR2 YFSETQ. With 7 bases removed from V and 5 bases from J, the gap between germline ends came to 15 bases. CDR3: CASSGGAANEKLFF. CDR3 nucleotides: TGCGCCAGCTCCGGAGGGGCCGCAAATGAAAAACTGTTTTTT.

The sample holds a few counts of this clone. The rearrangement joins TRBV6-5 to TRBJ1-5; D unresolved. V was shortened by 8 bases and J by 4 bases, with 12 bases between the two germline ends. CDR1 is MNHEY and CDR2 is SVGAGI in the germline V gene. The CDR3 sequence is 13 residues long. The DNA of the CDR3 is TGTGCCAGCGCTAGGAACGGGAATCAGCCCCAGCATTTT. Residues: CASARNGNQPQHF.

The chain combines TRBV2 with TRBJ2-1, with a weak D call TRBD2 (5 bases). Germline V gene sequence: CDR1 SNHLY, CDR2 FYNNEI. V was pared by 4 bases and J by 0 bases, with 10 bases between. The CDR3 is 15 residues long. CDR3 amino acids: CASSVGRSSYNEQFF. The CDR3 bases are TGTGCCAGCAGTGTGGGGAGAAGCTCCTACAATGAGCAGTTCTTC.

This chain links TRBV9 with TRBJ2-5; TRBD2 might be the D (6 bases). CDR1 and CDR2 (germline): SGDLS, YYNGEE. V lost 2 bases and J lost 5, with 16 bases in between. The CDR3 sequence is 15 residues long. In DNA form, the CDR3 reads TGTGCCAGCAGCGTCTCCTCGGGAGTGGGGGAGACCCAGTACTTC. It translates to CASSVSSGVGETQYF.

The chain joins TRBV15 to TRBJ1-1; perhaps TRBD1 as D (6 bases). Trimming removed 1 base from V and 4 bases from J, with 10 bases in between. The CDR3 runs to 14 residues. Germline assignment: CDR1 LNHNV and CDR2 YYDKDF (reference sequence). CDR3 nucleotides: TGTGCCACCAGCAGAGGAGGGACACGCACTGAAGCTTTCTTT. It is translated as CATSRGGTRTEAFF.

The V gene is TRBV5-5, the J gene TRBJ1-2; perhaps TRBD1 as D (5 bases). The CDR3 extends over 16 amino acids. Per germline, CDR1 SGHKS and CDR2 YYEKEE (reference sequence). Trimming stripped 4 bases from V and 4 bases from J, with 20 bases between. Here the CDR3 reads CASSLSRPTAIYGYTF. CDR3 DNA sequence: TGTGCCAGCAGCCTTTCCCGACCGACAGCAATCTATGGCTACACCTTC.

The CDR3, as DNA: TGTGCCAGCAGCAAAGGGGCCAGGACAACCGGGGCCAACGTCCTGACTTTC. As protein: CASSKGARTTGANVLTF. The rearrangement joins TRBV21-1 to TRBJ2-6; TRBD1, the D gene given by the table, was not confirmed from the DNA. TRBV21-1 is classified as a pseudogene. This CDR3 has 17 residues.